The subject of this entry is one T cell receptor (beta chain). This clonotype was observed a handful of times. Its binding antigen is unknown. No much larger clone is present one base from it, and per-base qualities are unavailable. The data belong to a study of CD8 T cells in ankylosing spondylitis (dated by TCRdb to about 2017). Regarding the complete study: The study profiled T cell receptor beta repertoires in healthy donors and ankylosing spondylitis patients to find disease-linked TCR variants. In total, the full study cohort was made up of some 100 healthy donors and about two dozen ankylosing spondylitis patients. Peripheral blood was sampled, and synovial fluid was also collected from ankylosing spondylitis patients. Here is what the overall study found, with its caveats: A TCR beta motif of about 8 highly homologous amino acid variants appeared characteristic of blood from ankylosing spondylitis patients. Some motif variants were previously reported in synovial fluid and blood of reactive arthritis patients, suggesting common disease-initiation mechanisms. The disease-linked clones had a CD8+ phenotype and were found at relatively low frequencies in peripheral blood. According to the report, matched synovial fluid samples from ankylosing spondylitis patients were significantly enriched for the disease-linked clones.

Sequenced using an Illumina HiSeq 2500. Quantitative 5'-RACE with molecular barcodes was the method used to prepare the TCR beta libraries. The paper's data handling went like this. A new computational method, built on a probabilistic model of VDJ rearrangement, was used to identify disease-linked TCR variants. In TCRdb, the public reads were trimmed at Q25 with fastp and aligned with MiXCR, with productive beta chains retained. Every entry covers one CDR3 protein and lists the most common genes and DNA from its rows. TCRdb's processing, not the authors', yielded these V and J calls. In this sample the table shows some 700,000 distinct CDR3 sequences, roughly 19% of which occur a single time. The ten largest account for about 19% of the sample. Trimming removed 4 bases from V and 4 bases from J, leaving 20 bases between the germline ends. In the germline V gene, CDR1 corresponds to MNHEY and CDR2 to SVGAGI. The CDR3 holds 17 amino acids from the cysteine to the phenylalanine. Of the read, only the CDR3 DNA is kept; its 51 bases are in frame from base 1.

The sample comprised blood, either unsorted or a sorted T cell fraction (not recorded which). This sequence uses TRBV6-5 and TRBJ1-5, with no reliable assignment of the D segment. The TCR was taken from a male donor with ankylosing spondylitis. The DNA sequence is TGTGCCAGCAGTTCAACTTCCACGGACCGAAAAAATCAGCCCCAGCATTTT. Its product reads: CASSSTSTDRKNQPQHF.